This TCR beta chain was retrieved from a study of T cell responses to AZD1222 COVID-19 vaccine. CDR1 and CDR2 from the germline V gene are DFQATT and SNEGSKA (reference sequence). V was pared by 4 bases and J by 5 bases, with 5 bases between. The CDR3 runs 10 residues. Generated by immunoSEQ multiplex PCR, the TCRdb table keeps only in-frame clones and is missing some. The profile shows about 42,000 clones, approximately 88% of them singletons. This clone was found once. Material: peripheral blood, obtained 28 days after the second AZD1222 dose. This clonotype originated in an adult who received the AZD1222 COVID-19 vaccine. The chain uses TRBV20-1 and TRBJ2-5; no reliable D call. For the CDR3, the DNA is TGCAGTGCTAAAGTGGAGACCCAGTACTTC. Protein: CSAKVETQYF.